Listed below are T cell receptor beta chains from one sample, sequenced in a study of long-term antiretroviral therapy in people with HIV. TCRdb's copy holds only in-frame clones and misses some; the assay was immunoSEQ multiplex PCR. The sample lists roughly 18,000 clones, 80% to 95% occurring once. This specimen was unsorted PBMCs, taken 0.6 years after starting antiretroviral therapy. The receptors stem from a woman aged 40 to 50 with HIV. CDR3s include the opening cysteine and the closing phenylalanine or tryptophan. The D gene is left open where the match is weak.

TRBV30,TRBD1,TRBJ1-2,TGTGCCTGGAGTCTCCGGACAGGGTTCGAGTATGGCTACACCTTC,CAWSLRTGFEYGYTF
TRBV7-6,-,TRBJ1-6,TGTGCCAGCAGCCTAGAAGCCCTAGTTTCCAATTCACCCCTCCACTTT,CASSLEALVSNSPLHF
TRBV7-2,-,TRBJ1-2,TGTGCCAGCAGCCTCGGGGGGGCCGGCTATGGCTACACCTTC,CASSLGGAGYGYTF
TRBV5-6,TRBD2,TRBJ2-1,TGTGCCAGCAGCGTCCGGGACTATCGGAATGAGCAGTTCTTC,CASSVRDYRNEQFF
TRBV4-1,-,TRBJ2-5,TGCGCCAGCAGCCAAGTTATGGCGGCTCAAGAGACCCAGTACTTC,CASSQVMAAQETQYF
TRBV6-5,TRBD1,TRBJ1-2,TGTGCCAGCAGTTACTCCGGGACAGGGGGCTCCTATGGCTACACCTTC,CASSYSGTGGSYGYTF
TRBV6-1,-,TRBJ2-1,TGTGCCAGCAGTGGTACGTCGATGGGTTACAATGAGCAGTTCTTC,CASSGTSMGYNEQFF
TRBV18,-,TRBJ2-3,TGTGCCAGCTCACCACTTGCCCTCAAGGAGAATACGCAGTATTTT,CASSPLALKENTQYF
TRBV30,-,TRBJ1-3,TGTGCCTGGAATGCAGGTCTGAGTGGAAACACCATATATTTT,CAWNAGLSGNTIYF
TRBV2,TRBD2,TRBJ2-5,TGTGCCAGCCACATAGCGGGGGGTGGGGAGACCCAGTACTTC,CASHIAGGGETQYF
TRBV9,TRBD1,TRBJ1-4,TGTGCCAGCAGCGTAGCGTTGGGGACAGGATACAATGAAAAACTGTTTTTT,CASSVALGTGYNEKLFF